Listed below are T cell receptor beta chains from one sample, sequenced in a study of blood T cell repertoires in COVID-19. Only in-frame clones appear in the TCRdb table, and some are missing; sequencing was by immunoSEQ multiplex PCR. Among hundreds of thousands of clones listed, roughly 80% were seen once. Sequencing input: PBMCs or T cells enriched from blood (not recorded which). The receptor source for this set is a man aged 35-49 years who had been exposed to COVID-19. The CDR3 runs from the conserved cysteine through the conserved F or W. The D gene is left open where the match is weak. Clone size is not always given. Where it is, it says once, few, many or a class for expanded clones.

D gene: NA; V gene: TRBV4-1; J gene: TRBJ2-5; clone size: few; CDR3 DNA: TGCGCCAGCAGCCAAGATTCGGGAGTAATCCAAGAGACCCAGTACTTC; CDR3 protein: CASSQDSGVIQETQYF
D gene: NA; V gene: TRBV14; J gene: TRBJ1-2; clone size: NA; CDR3 DNA: TGTGCCAGCAGCCAGGCTGGCTACACCTTC; CDR3 protein: CASSQAGYTF
D gene: NA; V gene: TRBV7-3; J gene: TRBJ2-2; clone size: NA; CDR3 DNA: TGTGCCAGCAGCCAGGGCCCCGGGGAGCTGTTTTTT; CDR3 protein: CASSQGPGELFF
D gene: NA; V gene: TRBV24-1; J gene: TRBJ2-1; clone size: NA; CDR3 DNA: TGTGCCACCAGTGACCTCCGCGAGGGGCAGTTCTTC; CDR3 protein: CATSDLREGQFF
D gene: TRBD2; V gene: TRBV5-1; J gene: TRBJ2-1; clone size: once; CDR3 DNA: TGCGCCAGCAGCCTAACCCTAGCGGGAGGGCCCGATGAGCAGTTCTTC; CDR3 protein: CASSLTLAGGPDEQFF
D gene: TRBD1; V gene: TRBV18; J gene: TRBJ2-3; clone size: NA; CDR3 DNA: TGTGCCAGCTCACCACCTTTAGGACAGGGTGGAAGATCTCCGGGAGATACGCAGTATTTT; CDR3 protein: CASSPPLGQGGRSPGDTQYF
D gene: NA; V gene: TRBV10-3; J gene: TRBJ2-3; clone size: NA; CDR3 DNA: TGTGCCATCAGTGTCGGGACTTTCCCTAGCACAGATACGCAGTATTTT; CDR3 protein: CAISVGTFPSTDTQYF
D gene: NA; V gene: TRBV18; J gene: TRBJ2-5; clone size: NA; CDR3 DNA: TGTGCCAGCTCAGGCCTCCAAGAGACCCAGTACTTC; CDR3 protein: CASSGLQETQYF
D gene: NA; V gene: TRBV20-1; J gene: TRBJ2-4; clone size: NA; CDR3 DNA: TGCAGTGCTAGACAGAAAAACATTCAGTACTTC; CDR3 protein: CSARQKNIQYF
D gene: NA; V gene: TRBV30; J gene: TRBJ2-1; clone size: NA; CDR3 DNA: TGTGCCTGGAGTAGGGGTAAGGGTCATGAGCAGTTCTTC; CDR3 protein: CAWSRGKGHEQFF
D gene: TRBD2; V gene: TRBV10-3; J gene: TRBJ2-7; clone size: NA; CDR3 DNA: TGTGCCATCAGTGAGGGCGGCGGGAGGTTTTACGAGCAGTACTTC; CDR3 protein: CAISEGGGRFYEQYF
D gene: NA; V gene: TRBV19; J gene: TRBJ2-1; clone size: NA; CDR3 DNA: TGTGCCAGTAGTATTGCATCGGATGAGCAGTTCTTC; CDR3 protein: CASSIASDEQFF
D gene: NA; V gene: TRBV7-9; J gene: TRBJ1-2; clone size: NA; CDR3 DNA: TGTGCCAGCAGCACAGGCAGGGGCGACAGCTATGGCTACACCTTC; CDR3 protein: CASSTGRGDSYGYTF
D gene: NA; V gene: TRBV20-1; J gene: TRBJ1-4; clone size: NA; CDR3 DNA: TGCAGTGCTAGTGCCCGACAGCATAATGAAAAACTGTTTTTT; CDR3 protein: CSASARQHNEKLFF
D gene: NA; V gene: TRBV19; J gene: TRBJ1-3; clone size: NA; CDR3 DNA: TGTGCCAGTAGTACTTCAGGGTCTGGAAACACCATATATTTT; CDR3 protein: CASSTSGSGNTIYF
D gene: NA; V gene: TRBV9; J gene: TRBJ1-4; clone size: once; CDR3 DNA: TGTGCCAGCAGCATCCTAGGGGGGGCCCGGGAAAAACTGTTTTTT; CDR3 protein: CASSILGGAREKLFF
D gene: NA; V gene: TRBV5-4; J gene: TRBJ2-7; clone size: NA; CDR3 DNA: TGTGCCAGCAGCTCCATCGGTGTATACGAGCAGTACTTC; CDR3 protein: CASSSIGVYEQYF
D gene: NA; V gene: TRBV5-4; J gene: TRBJ2-7; clone size: NA; CDR3 DNA: TGTGCCAGCAGCCCCGGGAACTACGAGCAGTACTTC; CDR3 protein: CASSPGNYEQYF